The 22 T cell receptor beta chains below were found in one sample sequenced in a study of cytotoxic CD8 clonotypes in ibrutinib-treated CLL. Data came from immunoSEQ multiplex PCR; TCRdb stores just in-frame clones and leaves some out. Among some 46,000 clones listed, about two thirds were seen once. Specimen: PBMCs, collected after 12 months of ibrutinib treatment. Receptors were obtained from a human donor with chronic lymphocytic leukemia.

This clone has a single count. The chain links TRBV5-1 to TRBJ2-2, with D possibly being TRBD1 or TRBD2 (5 bases each). This CDR3 comprises 13 residues. Trimming shortened V by 4 bases and J by 11 bases, and 15 bases separated the two germline ends. Per the germline V gene, CDR1 is SGHRS and CDR2 is YFSETQ. The CDR3 nucleotides read TGCGCCAGCAGCATTAGAGGGGATGACGAGCTGTTTTTT. Translating it yields CASSIRGDDELFF.

The chain couples TRBV27 to TRBJ1-5; D is unresolved. The ends were cut back, 3 bases at V and 2 bases at J, with 8 bases in the middle. The CDR3 runs to 14 residues. Per germline, CDR1 MNHEY and CDR2 SMNVEV (reference sequence). In nucleotides, the CDR3 is TGTGCCAGCAGTTTGGTGGGAGGCAATCAGCCCCAGCATTTT. This translates into CASSLVGGNQPQHF.

This clone was recorded a few times. This chain connects TRBV6-1 to TRBJ1-1; D is ambiguous. The CDR3 consists of 15 residues. CDR1 and CDR2 (germline): MNHNS, SASEGT. V gave up 6 bases and J gave up 0 bases, with 14 bases separating them. The CDR3 spells CASSSGTVMNTEAFF. The CDR3 region has the DNA TGTGCCAGCAGCTCAGGTACAGTAATGAACACTGAAGCTTTCTTT.

This clone was seen a handful of times. The chain joins TRBV6-4 to TRBJ1-5; D is undetermined. The germline V gene encodes CDR1 MRHNA and CDR2 SNTAGT. The CDR3 has 16 amino acids. Trimming cost V 2 bases and J 0 bases, with 11 bases left between them. CDR3 sequence reads: CASSDRVLNSNQPQHF. The CDR3, as DNA: TGTGCCAGCAGTGACAGGGTCCTTAATAGCAATCAGCCCCAGCATTTT.

There are a few counts of this clone. The J gene is TRBJ1-1, the V gene TRBV6-1; a possible D gene is TRBD1 (6 bases). CDR1 and CDR2 from the germline V gene are MNHNS and SASEGT. The CDR3 has 13 amino acids. V shed 6 bases and J shed 1 base, with 9 bases lying between them. CDR3 sequence reads: CASRAGANTEAFF. As DNA, the CDR3 is TGTGCCAGCAGAGCAGGGGCGAACACTGAAGCTTTCTTT.

The chain is built from TRBV13 and TRBJ2-7, with D uncertain. Germline V lookup: CDR1 PRHDT, CDR2 FYEKMQ (reference sequence). The CDR3 length is 13 residues. Trimming pared 5 bases from V and 3 bases from J, leaving 11 bases between. CDR3 in amino acids: CASSKKNSYEQYF. The CDR3 DNA follows: TGTGCCAGCAGCAAAAAAAACAGCTACGAGCAGTACTTC.

The chain carries TRBV28 and TRBJ1-5; D is unclear. Germline lookup yields CDR1 MDHEN and CDR2 SYDVKM. V dropped 5 bases and J dropped 6 bases, with 8 bases sitting between them. This CDR3 region has 12 residues. CDR3 nucleotides: TGTGCCAGCAGTCCCTGGGGTCAGCCCCAGCATTTT. Its translation is CASSPWGQPQHF.

The chain is built from TRBV19 and TRBJ1-2, with 10 bases aligning to TRBD1. The V segment lost 10 bases and the J segment 1 base; nucleotides outside the gene matches: 15. The CDR3 totals 17 residues. CDR1 is LNHDA, CDR2 SQIVND, per germline (reference sequence). The CDR3 nucleotides read TGTGCCACCCTTGGAGGGACAGGGGCCTCGCTTAACTATGGCTACACCTTC. Its protein is CATLGGTGASLNYGYTF. Combining the CDR3 with reference TRBV19 and TRBJ1-2 gives the whole variable domain DGGITQSPKYLFRKEGQNVTLSCEQNLNHDAMYWYRQDPGQGLRLIYYSQIVNDFQKGDIAEGYSVSREKKESFPLTVTSAQKNPTAFYLCATLGGTGASLNYGYTFGSGTRLTVV.

This chain joins TRBV7-3 and TRBJ1-6, with D unresolved. This CDR3 region has 14 residues. Germline values: CDR1 SGHTA, CDR2 FQGTGA. Between the trimmed V and J ends, which lost 2 bases and 7 bases, there was a span of 9 bases. The CDR3 region is CASSLGQQNSPLHF. The CDR3 DNA follows: TGTGCCAGCAGCTTAGGGCAGCAAAATTCACCCCTCCACTTT.

This clone showed up just a few times. V usage is TRBV5-1 and J usage is TRBJ2-1; D might be TRBD1 (6 bases). The CDR3 sequence is 15 residues long. CDR1 and CDR2 (germline): SGHRS, YFSETQ. The V end lost 0 bases, the J end lost 8 bases, and 15 bases lay between the germline ends. CDR3 protein: CASSLGTVMTDEQFF. The CDR3 DNA sequence: TGCGCCAGCAGCTTGGGGACAGTAATGACCGATGAGCAGTTCTTC.

The sample holds a few counts of this clone. The chain employs TRBV2 and TRBJ2-2; the D gene is possibly TRBD1 (7 bases). The CDR3 contains 17 residues. Trimming shortened V by 3 bases and J by 1 base, and 15 bases separated the two germline ends. CDR1 is SNHLY and CDR2 is FYNNEI in the germline V gene. CDR3 DNA sequence: TGTGCCAGCAGTGACCCCGCGGGACAGTTGAACACCGGGGAGCTGTTTTTT. This sequence encodes CASSDPAGQLNTGELFF.

V is TRBV9 and J is TRBJ1-4; D is unresolved. Deletions cut 2 bases from V and 0 bases from J, with 5 bases between. The germline gives CDR1 SGDLS, CDR2 YYNGEE. The CDR3 is 14 amino acids. CDR3: CASSVSATNEKLFF. The CDR3 DNA follows: TGTGCCAGCAGCGTCTCGGCAACTAATGAAAAACTGTTTTTT.

The rearrangement joins TRBV5-6 to TRBJ1-6; D is ambiguous. This CDR3 contains 16 residues. Trimming left V 4 bases short and J 5 bases short, with 16 bases between. Germline V CDR1 and CDR2: SGHDT, YYEEEE. CDR3 coding DNA: TGTGCCAGCAGCCTACAGAAACTCCCTGATAATTCACCCCTCCACTTT. It yields the protein CASSLQKLPDNSPLHF.

V gene TRBV6-6 combines with J gene TRBJ1-1, with TRBD1 identical over 7 bases. Germline V gene data show CDR1 as MNHNY and CDR2 as SVGAGI (reference sequence). V lost 7 bases, J lost 5 bases, and 10 bases stayed unmatched. There are 14 residues in the CDR3. CDR3 amino acids: CASILDRVETEAFF. The CDR3 DNA is TGTGCCAGCATACTCGACAGGGTTGAGACTGAAGCTTTCTTT.

This sequence joins TRBV28 and TRBJ1-6; D is ambiguous. CDR1 MDHEN and CDR2 SYDVKM come from the germline V gene. The CDR3 extends over 13 amino acids. Trimming shortened V by 6 bases and J by 9 bases, and 12 bases separated the two germline ends. CDR3 in DNA: TGTGCCAGCAGGGAGAGGGTGGGTTCACCCCTCCACTTT. Translated, it gives CASRERVGSPLHF.

This CDR3 is CASSLSSYNSPLHF. The CDR3 DNA reads as TGTGCCAGCAGCTTGAGCTCCTATAATTCACCCCTCCACTTT. V and J are TRBV7-9 and TRBJ1-6; D remains ambiguous. V lost 3 bases, J lost 0 bases, and 3 bases lay in between. The CDR3 loop spans 14 amino acids. From germline, CDR1 is SEHNR and CDR2 FQNEAQ (reference sequence).

This chain joins TRBV10-3 and TRBJ2-5; D is perhaps TRBD1 or TRBD2 (6 bases each). This CDR3 has 14 amino acids. Trimming shortened V by 8 bases and J by 5 bases, and 18 bases separated the two germline ends. The germline CDR1 and CDR2 sequences are ENHRY and SYGVKD. CDR3 coding DNA: TGTGCCATCTCGGAGCGACAGGAGGGGGAGACCCAGTACTTC. Protein sequence: CAISERQEGETQYF.

This sequence joins TRBV5-1 and TRBJ1-2; 9 bases match TRBD1. The CDR3 contains 14 residues. Unmatched junction bases numbered 4, after V lost 2 bases and J lost 5 bases. The V gene's germline CDR1 is SGHRS and CDR2 YFSETQ. The CDR3 DNA follows: TGCGCCAGCAGCTTTGCCGGGACAGGGTATGGCTACACCTTC. Amino acid sequence: CASSFAGTGYGYTF. The variable domain in full, with the rest retrieved from reference TRBV5-1 and TRBJ1-2, is KAGVTQTPRYLIKTRGQQVTLSCSPISGHRSVSWYQQTPGQGLQFLFEYFSETQRNKGNFPGRFSGRQFSNSRSEMNVSTLELGDSALYLCASSFAGTGYGYTFGSGTRLTVV.

This clone was observed a handful of times. The rearrangement joins TRBV27 to TRBJ2-3, with 7 bases matching TRBD1. Unmatched junction bases numbered 6, after V lost 10 bases and J lost 2 bases. The CDR3 length is 13 residues. Germline V CDR1 and CDR2: MNHEY, SMNVEV (reference sequence). CDR3 loop: CAIRGTATDTQYF. The CDR3 nucleotides read TGTGCCATCCGAGGGACAGCCACAGATACGCAGTATTTT.

The V call is TRBV6-1, the J call TRBJ1-1; no firm D call. This CDR3 spans 13 amino acids. With 6 bases removed from V and 2 bases from J, the gap between germline ends came to 10 bases. CDR1 is MNHNS, CDR2 SASEGT, per germline. The CDR3 region is CASRLKGNTEAFF. The DNA of the CDR3 is TGTGCCAGCAGGTTGAAGGGAAACACTGAAGCTTTCTTT.

The J gene is TRBJ1-1, the V gene TRBV13; D remains unclear. With 3 bases removed from V and 1 base from J, the gap between germline ends came to 12 bases. Germline-derived CDR1 and CDR2 are PRHDT and FYEKMQ (reference sequence). The CDR3 contains 15 residues. In DNA form, the CDR3 reads TGTGCCAGCAGCTTCATGATTGGGGAGAACACTGAAGCTTTCTTT. It codes for CASSFMIGENTEAFF.

The chain has TRBV5-1 and TRBJ2-5; a weak D match, TRBD2 (6 bases). Germline values: CDR1 SGHRS, CDR2 YFSETQ. V dropped 4 bases and J dropped 5 bases, with 12 bases sitting between them. This CDR3 has 13 residues. The CDR3 is CASSGGARETQYF. The DNA of the CDR3 is TGCGCCAGCAGCGGAGGGGCCCGGGAGACCCAGTACTTC.